This T cell receptor beta chain emerged from a study of identical twins. Study-wide results and limits: Insertion counts were lower in abundant cord blood beta clonotypes, a trend that memory repertoires did not show.

In TCRdb, the 5' RACE reads were re-called with MiXCR into one record per CDR3 protein. Seen here are some 570,000 distinct CDR3 sequences, around 24% observed once, and the top ten hold approximately 0.5%. In this sample, this clonotype turned up many times. Its antigen is unidentified. Everyone who donated was a healthy Caucasian. The germline V gene has CDR1 SGHAT and CDR2 FQNNGV. This CDR3 is 14 amino acids long. With 7 bases removed from V and 5 bases from J, the gap between germline ends came to 15 bases. The same specimen was also included in a second study, on yellow fever vaccine responses in identical twins.

Sequencing was done on a sample of CD4+ T cells sorted from blood. J is TRBJ2-1 and V is TRBV11-2; weak D call: TRBD2 (7 bases). This TCR was sampled from a woman aged 18-29 years in good health. This CDR3 reads CASIPGGPHNEQFF. The CDR3 DNA sequence: TGTGCCAGCATTCCGGGGGGCCCCCACAATGAGCAGTTCTTC.